The text below deals with one TCR beta chain. Which antigen it targets is not known. The sample holds no much larger clone one base away, and base qualities are not on file. TCRbeta CDR3 regions were amplified from genomic DNA using the immunoSEQ Assay, a bias-controlled multiplex PCR. Processing in the source paper ran as follows. The number of nucleated cells in each sample was estimated from the amplification of reference gene primers within the assay. To quantify the absolute abundance of each unique TCRbeta CDR3 rearrangement, sequence reads were collapsed and filtered. For each sample, productive Simpson clonality was calculated as the square root of Simpson's diversity index over productive rearrangements. In its TCRdb copy, this immuneACCESS table keeps in-frame sequences only and misses some clones. Where compared with another copy, unresolved V genes explain less than half of these, and the others have no known cause. D and trimming come from the DNA, and the V and J calls and clone size come from that table. The sample table shows around 100,000 clones, and roughly 85% are seen once. The leading ten clones occupy 13% of the sample.

The germline V gene yields SGHTA for CDR1 and FQGNSA for CDR2. Cut back by 2 bases and 4 bases, the V and J ends lie 11 bases apart. From cysteine to phenylalanine, the CDR3 is 14 amino acids long. Just CDR3 DNA is preserved here, 42 bases in frame from base 1. The sample originates from a study of blood T cell repertoires in COVID-19 (TCRdb year 2020). Looking at the study overall: Collaborator samples came from the United States, Italy and Spain and covered acute and convalescent phases of COVID-19. Where available, HLA class I and class II types were taken from metadata supplied by the sample provider and were not determined by assay-based typing. The material from the prospective study consisted of cDNA or gDNA derived from T cells, B-cell-depleted T cells, or PBMCs. Sample metadata almost always included a de-identified subject ID, COVID-19 status, age in years and sex. The repertoires were made available in a free public database intended to serve as a resource for research on the immune response to SARS-CoV-2. Samples were obtained from the ongoing ImmuneRACE study (first 160 participants) and from 1,254 subjects provided by 6 global collaborators. Deeply sampled blood TCRbeta repertoires from subjects exposed to, actively infected with, or recovered from COVID-19 were included in the dataset. Points the paper makes about the study in general: The amount of clinical and demographic metadata varied by source and participant and was provided uncurated.

Whole blood was collected in K2EDTA tubes by collaborating institutions according to the institutions' own protocols. Collaborator samples were shipped for TCRbeta analysis as frozen whole blood, isolated PBMCs, or DNA extracted from either sample type. The chain is made from TRBV7-2 and TRBJ1-2, with the identity of the D gene unclear. This TCR was recovered from a human donor in a cohort sampled during active COVID-19. Sequences were obtained from peripheral blood. The bases are TGTGCCAGCAGCTTAAGTCCGGGTCGCTATGGCTACACCTTC. This sequence encodes CASSLSPGRYGYTF.